This entry features one T cell receptor (beta chain) sequence. Here immunoSEQ multiplex PCR was the method, and the copy in TCRdb shows in-frame clones only, minus some. The table includes 50,000 to 80,000 clones, around 95% detected once. Germline CDR1 reads SGHAT; CDR2 reads FQDESV (reference sequence). Trimming removed 4 bases from V and 0 bases from J, with 13 bases in between. This CDR3 has 16 amino acids. The entry originates in a study of cytomegalovirus exposure and HLA in healthy donors. Study in general: The same platform was used for the 120 validation repertoires and the roughly 680 first-cohort repertoires, a later analysis reported.

The gene calls are TRBV11-1 and TRBJ2-4, with D possibly matching TRBD2 (6 bases). This clonotype was sampled from a woman younger than 30 in good health and CMV-seropositive. The sample comprised PBMCs. Here the CDR3 reads CASSSSPGLAKNIQYF. The DNA of the CDR3 is TGTGCCAGCAGCTCGTCACCGGGACTAGCCAAAAACATTCAGTACTTC. The full variable domain, rest sourced from reference TRBV11-1 and TRBJ2-4, is EAEVAQSPRYKITEKSQAVAFWCDPISGHATLYWYRQILGQGPELLVQFQDESVVDDSQLPKDRFSAERLKGVDSTLKIQPAELGDSAMYLCASSSSPGLAKNIQYFGAGTRLSVL.